Listed below are T cell receptor beta chains from one sample, sequenced in a study of CD8+CD57+ T cells in acquired aplastic anemia. TCRdb reanalysed the reads using MiXCR and keeps one entry per CDR3 protein. The data show 350,000 to 450,000 distinct CDR3 sequences, 65% to 80% seen once. The sample was sorted CD4+, CD8+, or CD8+CD57+ T cells (not recorded which) from PBMCs. These receptors came from a human donor in good health, serving as a control. Each CDR3 is given with its conserved first and last residue. Each record gives: J gene, clone size, D gene, V gene, CDR3 protein, CDR3 DNA. A D gene is named only where the DNA matches it firmly. The listing skips clone size in some rows; elsewhere it reads once, few, many or a size class.

TRBJ1-5 | once | - | TRBV6-1 | CASSDPGGHQPQHF | TGTGCCAGCAGTGACCCCGGGGGACATCAGCCCCAGCATTTT
TRBJ1-2 | many | TRBD1 | TRBV5-8 | CASSPGTGDGYTF | TGTGCCAGCAGCCCCGGGACAGGGGACGGCTACACCTTC
TRBJ2-7 | - | - | TRBV7-2 | CASSDGASHKPPEQYF | TGCGCCAGCAGCGACGGTGCAAGCCACAAGCCCCCCGAGCAGTACTTC
TRBJ1-1 | - | - | TRBV20-1 | CSGEGGNTEAFF | TGCAGTGGGGAAGGGGGGAACACTGAAGCTTTCTTT
TRBJ1-5 | - | TRBD1 | TRBV19 | CASGRTGARPQHF | TGTGCCAGTGGTCGGACAGGGGCTCGGCCCCAGCATTTT
TRBJ2-5 | many | - | TRBV19 | CASSPSRPETQYF | TGTGCCAGTAGCCCCAGTCGCCCGGAGACCCAGTACTTC
TRBJ1-1 | - | - | TRBV20-1 | CSASRTGTDTEAFF | TGCAGTGCTAGTAGAACAGGGACCGACACTGAAGCTTTCTTT
TRBJ2-2 | - | - | TRBV5-1 | CASSLDPGELFF | TGCGCCAGCAGCTTGGATCCAGGGGAGCTGTTTTTT
TRBJ2-7 | many | TRBD1 | TRBV18 | CASSPGTGQNEQYF | TGTGCCAGCTCACCAGGGACAGGGCAGAACGAGCAGTACTTC
TRBJ2-3 | - | TRBD2 | TRBV6-1 | CASSEEAGGTDTQYF | TGTGCCAGCAGTGAGGAAGCGGGAGGCACAGATACGCAGTATTTT
TRBJ2-7 | - | TRBD2 | TRBV7-2 | CASSATTTGRGEQYF | TGTGCCAGCAGCGCCACCACAACGGGGAGGGGCGAGCAGTACTTC
TRBJ1-5 | - | - | TRBV7-2 | CASTINNEQFFGPF | -
TRBJ2-3 | - | - | TRBV7-2 | CASTVGGGDTEAF | TGTGCCAGCACCGTGGGGGGTGGCGATACTGAAGCTTTC
TRBJ2-3 | - | - | TRBV20-1 | CSASGADTQDF | TGCAGTGCTAGCGGGGCAGATACGCAAGATTTT
TRBJ1-1 | many | - | TRBV5-8 | CASSLEARNTEAFF | TGTGCCAGCAGCTTGGAAGCCAGGAACACTGAAGCTTTCTTT
TRBJ2-2 | - | TRBD2 | TRBV7-3 | CASSLLSGRDTGELFF | TGTGCCAGCAGCTTACTGAGCGGGAGGGACACCGGGGAGCTGTTTTTT
TRBJ2-2 | - | TRBD2 | TRBV7-4 | CASSLSGGKAGELFF | TGTGCCAGCAGCCTAAGCGGGGGTAAAGCCGGGGAGCTGTTTTTT
TRBJ2-3 | - | TRBD2 | TRBV7-2 | CASSPVAGERAVLYF | TGTGCCAGCAGCCCTGTAGCGGGGGAACGAGCAGTACTTTATTTT
TRBJ1-1 | - | TRBD1 | TRBV7-3 | CASSLAGGTMNTEAFF | TGTGCCAGCAGCTTAGCAGGGGGAACCATGAACACTGAAGCTTTCTTT
TRBJ1-2 | many | TRBD1 | TRBV7-8 | CASSLRLGQGFGYTF | TGTGCCAGCAGCTTAAGGTTGGGACAGGGGTTTGGCTACACCTTC
TRBJ2-1 | - | - | TRBV7-6 | CASSLGLVEQFF | TGTGCCAGCAGCTTAGGTCTGGTAGAGCAGTTCTTC
TRBJ1-4 | - | - | TRBV5-1 | CASRLAGEQYEKLFF | TGCGCCAGCAGACTAGCGGGCGAGCAGTATGAAAAACTGTTTTTT
TRBJ2-7 | many | TRBD1 | TRBV12-3/TRBV12-4 | CASSFDGTGVYEQYF | TGTGCCAGCAGTTTTGACGGGACAGGGGTTTACGAGCAGTACTTC
TRBJ2-7 | - | TRBD2 | TRBV20-1 | CSAGGDRSYKQYF | TGCAGTGCTGGGGGGGACCGCTCCTACAAGCAGTACTTC
TRBJ1-6 | - | - | TRBV7-3 | CASSLKGTSAGYTYF | TGTGCCAGCAGCTTAAAGGGGACAAGTGCCGGCTACACCTACTTT
TRBJ1-1 | once | - | TRBV7-9 | CASSHHNMTTEAFF | TGTGCCAGCAGCCATCATAACATGACTACTGAAGCTTTCTTT
TRBJ1-1 | many | - | TRBV19 | CASSQGRFTEAFF | TGTGCCAGTAGCCAGGGGCGATTCACTGAAGCTTTCTTT
TRBJ1-3 | many | - | TRBV5-1 | CASSLQGSGNTIYF | TGCGCCAGCAGCTTACAGGGCTCTGGAAACACCATATATTTT
TRBJ2-3 | once | TRBD1 | TRBV7-2 | CASSWVGTAPTDTQYF | TGTGCCAGCAGCTGGGTGGGGACAGCCCCCACAGATACGCAGTATTTT
TRBJ1-1 | - | TRBD1 | TRBV11-2 | CASSYETGETEAFF | TGTGCCAGCAGTTACGAGACAGGGGAGACTGAAGCTTTCTTT
TRBJ2-2 | - | - | TRBV7-2 | CASSLALLCGELFF | TGTGCCAGCAGCCTAGCTCTGTTGTGCGGCGAGCTGTTCTTT
TRBJ2-7 | - | TRBD1 | TRBV7-2 | CASSLAQGETHYLQYF | TGTGCCAGCAGCTTGGCCCAGGGGGAGACCCACTACTTGCAGTACTTC
TRBJ2-7 | - | - | TRBV7-2 | CASSLSGALRAYEF | TGTGCCAGCAGCTTATCCGGCGCATTGAGGGCCTATGAATTC
TRBJ2-3 | - | - | TRBV20-1 | CSAWERRREEDTQYF | TGCAGTGCCTGGGAGCGGAGGAGGGAGGAAGATACGCAGTATTTT
TRBJ1-6 | - | - | TRBV9 | CASSLDSLNTPHHF | TGTGCCAGCAGCTTGGACAGCCTGAATACACCCCACCACTTT
TRBJ2-1 | few | - | TRBV24-1 | CATSDSGTEQFF | TGTGCCACCAGTGATTCCGGGACAGAGCAGTTCTTC
TRBJ1-1 | - | TRBD1 | TRBV5-1 | CASSLDGRQGVSEAFF | TGTGCCAGCAGCTTAGACGGACGACAGGGGGTCAGTGAAGCTTTCTTT
TRBJ1-2 | once | - | TRBV12-3/TRBV12-4 | CASTPAGSGGYTF | TGTGCCAGCACCCCAGCAGGGAGTGGAGGCTACACCTTC
TRBJ2-7 | - | - | TRBV11-3 | CASSPSDTLRGYEQYF | TGTGCCAGCAGCCCGAGCGACACGCTCAGGGGCTACGAGCAGTACTTC
TRBJ1-2 | - | - | TRBV9 | CASSRDSGYEQYYTF | TGTGCCAGCAGCCGCGACAGTGGCTACGAGCAGTACTACACCTTC